These 14 T cell receptor beta chains originate from one sample sequenced in a study of CD8+CD57+ T cells in acquired aplastic anemia. Template material for TCR beta VDJ and CDR3 profiling consisted of genomic DNA. TCRdb itself ran the reads through MiXCR, one entry per CDR3 protein. Among 260,000 or so distinct CDR3 sequences listed, around 43% were seen once. Patients chosen for sequencing had shown CD8+CD57+ cell expansion by flow cytometry. The sequenced sample was sorted CD4+, CD8+, or CD8+CD57+ T cells (not recorded which) from PBMCs. Receptors were obtained from a human donor with aplastic anemia.

The genes are TRBV20-1 and TRBJ2-3, with D tentatively TRBD1 (5 bases). Germline values: CDR1 DFQATT, CDR2 SNEGSKA (reference sequence). V lost 6 bases and J lost 0, with 13 bases in between. This CDR3 spans 14 amino acids. The CDR3 nucleotides read TGCAGTGCCTCAGGGAATCCTAGCACAGATACGCAGTATTTT. Its protein is CSASGNPSTDTQYF.

This clonotype has a single count. This sequence may be a read error, since a much larger clone differs from it by one base. V and J are TRBV12-3 or TRBV12-4 and TRBJ1-3; no definite D call. Trimming took off 1 base at V and 3 bases at J, with 16 bases between the two ends. The CDR3 length is 17 residues. CDR3 in amino acids: CASSLGEAGTLGNTIYF. In DNA, the CDR3 is TGTGCCAGCAGTTTAGGGGAGGCAGGAACTCTTGGAAACACCATATATTTT.

The V gene is TRBV12-3 or TRBV12-4, the J gene TRBJ1-2; D is ambiguous. Trimming left V 2 bases short and J 4 bases short, with 14 bases between. This CDR3 contains 15 residues. The CDR3: CASSLSVGLGYGYTF. DNA of the CDR3: TGTGCCAGCAGTTTATCGGTGGGCCTTGGCTATGGCTACACCTTC.

This clonotype has a count of ten or more. The gene calls are TRBV5-8 and TRBJ1-2, with TRBD1 as a possible D gene (6 bases). CDR1 and CDR2 (germline): SGHTS, YDEGEE. This CDR3 is 15 amino acids long. Trimming pared 4 bases from V and 3 bases from J, leaving 16 bases between. CDR3 nucleotide sequence: TGTGCCAGCAGCAGGAGGACAGAACCTTACTATGGCTACACCTTC. Protein: CASSRRTEPYYGYTF.

This clonotype appeared a few times. The V and J genes are TRBV4-3 and TRBJ2-6; 7 bases match TRBD2. Germline assignment: CDR1 LGHNA and CDR2 YSLEER. Trimming cost V 0 bases and J 0 bases; bases outside gene matches: 14. The CDR3 has 21 amino acids. The CDR3 bases are TGCGCCAGCAGCCAAGATCATTTCCTAGCGGAGGCGTTCTCTGGGGCCAACGTCCTGACTTTC. Its protein is CASSQDHFLAEAFSGANVLTF.

A note on this clonotype: This may arise from a read error, as a much more abundant clone is one base away. The rearrangement uses TRBV7-8 and TRBJ2-7, with D uncertain. Germline values: CDR1 SGHVS, CDR2 FQNEAQ. This CDR3 region has 12 residues. The CDR3 coding sequence is TGTGCCAGCAGCAGAGTCAGCTACAAGCAGTACTTC. It is translated as CASSRVSYKQYF.

A word on this clonotype: A junction end diverges from the germline sequence, so it may reflect a read error. The chain combines TRBV11-3 with TRBJ2-1; 14 bases line up with TRBD2. The CDR3 is made up of 15 amino acids. Germline assignment: CDR1 SGHNT and CDR2 YENEEA. CDR3 residues: CAGSRTSGGFNEQFF. The CDR3 nucleotides are TGTGCCGGCAGCCGGACTAGCGGGGGGTTCAATGAGCAGTTCTTC.

The chain links TRBV30 to TRBJ1-6, with D possibly being TRBD1 (5 bases). The V gene lost 3 bases and the J gene lost 6 bases, with 12 bases spanning the gap. The CDR3 runs to 14 residues. Germline V gives CDR1 GTSNPN, CDR2 SVGIG (reference sequence). This chain's CDR3 is CAWSPGVVNSPLHF. The CDR3 DNA reads as TGTGCCTGGAGCCCGGGGGTTGTTAATTCACCCCTCCACTTT.

V usage is TRBV19 and J usage is TRBJ2-3; D remains ambiguous. This CDR3 is built from 13 residues. V lost 9 bases and J 1 base, leaving 11 bases between the germline ends. CDR1 LNHDA and CDR2 SQIVND come from the germline V gene (reference sequence). The CDR3: CASSQEGTDTQYF. The CDR3 DNA is TGTGCCAGCAGCCAAGAGGGCACAGATACGCAGTATTTT.

In the case of this clonotype: This may be a read error: a much more frequent sequence differs by one nucleotide. The chain joins TRBV6-5 to TRBJ1-2; D unclear. Germline CDR1 and CDR2: MNHEY and SVGAGI. V lost 0 bases and J 6 bases, leaving 8 bases between the germline ends. The CDR3 loop spans 13 amino acids. The CDR3 reads CASSYSLFHGYTF. DNA of the CDR3: TGTGCCAGCAGTTACTCGCTGTTCCATGGCTACACCTTC.

About this clonotype: A much larger clone lies a single base off, so this may be a read error. The gene calls are TRBV5-1 and TRBJ1-2; D possibly corresponds to TRBD1 (5 bases). V was clipped by 0 bases and J by 8 bases, with 8 bases between them. Germline V gene lookup returns CDR1 SGHRS and CDR2 YFSETQ. The CDR3 is made up of 12 amino acids. In nucleotides, the CDR3 is TGCGCCAGCAGCTTGGACGGGGGAGGCTACACCTTC. This gives the protein CASSLDGGGYTF.

The V and J genes are TRBV10-1 and TRBJ1-1; 9 nucleotides match TRBD1. The CDR3 has 13 amino acids. The germline gives CDR1 WNHNN, CDR2 SYGVQD (reference sequence). V trimming: 9 bases; J trimming: 3 bases; junction bases outside the gene matches: 5. CDR3 amino acids: CARDRGEYTEAFF. CDR3 in DNA: TGCGCCAGGGACAGGGGTGAGTACACTGAAGCTTTCTTT.

This clonotype appeared a few times. A much larger clone lies a single base off, so this may be a read error. The CDR3 bases are TGCGCCAGCAGCCAGGACGGGGGTATAGACTATGGCTACACCTTC. Translated: CASSQDGGIDYGYTF. The chain carries TRBV5-1 and TRBJ1-2, with a tentative D call TRBD1 (5 bases). There are 15 residues in the CDR3. The V gene lost 4 bases and the J gene lost 3 bases, with 16 bases spanning the gap. Germline CDR1 is SGHRS and CDR2 is YFSETQ.

V and J are TRBV7-9 and TRBJ2-7; TRBD2 matches at 11 bases. CDR3 size: 15 residues. Germline values: CDR1 SEHNR, CDR2 FQNEAQ (reference sequence). V shed 6 bases, J shed 7 bases, and the junction held 11 bases outside the gene matches. The CDR3, as DNA: TGTGCCAGCAGGCCGGGACTAGCGGCTGCCAATGAGCAGTACTTC. Its protein product is CASRPGLAAANEQYF.